This T cell receptor (beta chain) was sequenced during a study of molecular identifiers for immune sequencing clone quantification (dated by TCRdb to the late 2010s). For the study in its entirety: In a replicate experiment, RNA from roughly 20,000 or 100,000 naive CD8 T cells was split into five aliquots, four of which were sequenced. This methods study used CD8 T cells to benchmark TCR RNA copy counting and molecular-identifier clustering-based TCR repertoire sequencing (MIDCIRS). The paper as a whole reports these results and caveats: Spiked-in Jurkat TCR RNA equal to a single cell's worth was reported to be detectable even within 1,100,000 naive CD8 T cells. Highly expanded clone sizes could be underestimated if identical TCR molecules share a barcode. In CMV-specific effector cells, clones with more than 20 RNA copies accounted for over 97% of molecules, whereas in naive cells such clones accounted for under 1%. When barcode sub-clustering was omitted, TCR diversity was inflated by chimeric consensus sequences, with chimeras reaching as high as 47%. Roughly 3 recovered TCR RNA copies per cell were obtained by modeling, versus 9 to 10 by digital PCR, implying a capture efficiency of approximately 27%. The naive libraries included spiked-in Jurkat TCR RNA (over nine copies' worth), and this RNA is not part of the donor repertoire.

Receptors were amplified or captured by PCR. Data came from a NextSeq 500. Preparation of bulk TCR libraries followed a previously described approach, with the TCR primers listed in Table S5. The Qiagen AllPrep DNA/RNA kit was used to purify total RNA. Before analysis, reads from multiple sequencing runs of the same library were pooled. The paper's data handling went like this. Reads were retained only if an exact TCR constant sequence was present, and the retained reads were trimmed to 150 nt and grouped according to their 12-nt molecular barcodes. Reads inside each barcode group were sub-clustered using a 15% Levenshtein threshold, and a quality-weighted consensus sequence was constructed for each RNA molecule. Non-functional sequences were discarded, and so were lower-count sequences lying one edit away from another sequence. Based on a fit of two negative binomial distributions, barcode sub-clusters having less than 20% of the maximum read count were discarded. TCRdb's own reprocessing of the public reads used fastp at Q25 and MiXCR and kept productive beta chains. CDR3 protein sequences are deduplicated, and each keeps its most common genes and DNA. For this entry, the V and J calls and clone size follow TCRdb and not the study's own pipeline. This sample lists under 800,000 distinct CDR3 sequences; 25% were detected once. About 0.81% of the sample rests with the top ten.

Concerning this clonotype itself: Its antigen remains unidentified. No qualities accompany the bases; no much larger clone lies one base away.

V loses 0 bases, J loses 0 bases, and the germline ends lie 8 bases apart. The CDR3 spans 16 residues, from the cysteine through the phenylalanine. Just the 48-base CDR3 DNA is kept, in frame starting at base 1. Taken from the germline V gene, the CDR1 and CDR2 loops are LGHNA and YSLEER. Libraries of naive CD8 T cells were generated from roughly 21,000 to 960,000 sorted cells, with 10%, 30% or 50% of the purified RNA used. On a BD FACSAria II, naive CD8 T cells were FACS-sorted as CD8+CD4-CCR7+CD45RA+ and collected into RLT Plus buffer. Nine to eleven TCR copies' worth of Jurkat RNA were spiked into 20,000-1,000,000 naive CD8 T cell samples to test detection sensitivity. Enrichment of CD8 T cells was performed with RosetteSep CD8+ T Cell Enrichment Cocktail and Ficoll-Paque, after which ACK red cell lysis was carried out.

The sample consisted of naive CD8+ T cells from blood, with Jurkat cell RNA spiked in. Per the publication, the cell subset or site label means: FACS-sorted CD8+CD4-CCR7+CD45RA+ naive T cells. This TCR was recovered from a human donor in good health. Some libraries in this study had Jurkat cell RNA spiked in. The rearrangement combines TRBV4-3 with TRBJ1-4; the D gene is not confidently resolved. The base sequence is TGCGCCAGCAGCCAAGATAATCAAGCAACTAATGAAAAACTGTTTTTT. Its amino acids are CASSQDNQATNEKLFF.